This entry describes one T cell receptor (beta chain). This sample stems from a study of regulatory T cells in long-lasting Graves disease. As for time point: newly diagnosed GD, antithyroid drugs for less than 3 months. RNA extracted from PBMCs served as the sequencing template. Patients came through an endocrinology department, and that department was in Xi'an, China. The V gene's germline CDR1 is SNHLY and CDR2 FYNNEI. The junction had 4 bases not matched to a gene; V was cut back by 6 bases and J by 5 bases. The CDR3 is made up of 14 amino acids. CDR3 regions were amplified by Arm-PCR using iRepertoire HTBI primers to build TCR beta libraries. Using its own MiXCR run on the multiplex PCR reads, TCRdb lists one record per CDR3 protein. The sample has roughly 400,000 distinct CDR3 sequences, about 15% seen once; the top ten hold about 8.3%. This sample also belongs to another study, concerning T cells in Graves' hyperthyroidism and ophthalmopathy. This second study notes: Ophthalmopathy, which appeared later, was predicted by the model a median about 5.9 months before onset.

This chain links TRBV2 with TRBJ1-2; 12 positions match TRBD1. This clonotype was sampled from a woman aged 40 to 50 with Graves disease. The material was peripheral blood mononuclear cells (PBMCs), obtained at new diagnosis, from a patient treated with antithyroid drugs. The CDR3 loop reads CASRGQGAWYGYTF. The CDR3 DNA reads TGTGCCAGCAGGGGACAGGGGGCTTGGTATGGCTACACCTTC.